Detailed here is one TCR beta chain. Germline V gene lookup returns CDR1 SEHNR and CDR2 FQNEAQ (reference sequence). V dropped 5 bases and J dropped 1 base, with 9 bases sitting between them. The CDR3 contains 14 residues. This sample was included in a study of blood T cell repertoires in COVID-19. Across the whole study: Spain, Italy and the United States supplied samples that represented acute and convalescent COVID-19. PBMCs, B-cell-depleted T cells, or T cells provided the cDNA or gDNA that made up the material.

In the original analysis: Reference gene primer amplification yielded estimated nucleated cell counts. Some clones are missing from TCRdb's copy, which holds only in-frame ones; the method was immunoSEQ multiplex PCR. V, J and clone size derive from that table, while D and trimming were established from the DNA sequence. The sample consists of more than 200,000 clones, approximately 80% of them appearing once. The chain employs TRBV7-9 and TRBJ1-3, with no clear D. The TCR comes from a man aged 35 to 55 with acute or convalescent COVID-19. Sequenced sample: peripheral blood. The CDR3 region is CASSPRTSGNTIYF. In nucleotides, the CDR3 is TGTGCCAGCAGCCCGAGGACTTCTGGAAACACCATATATTTT.